Given below is one T cell receptor (beta chain) in context. Its target antigen remains unknown. No base quality information exists; no much larger clone differs at one position. This specimen comes from a study of T cell repertoires in cytomegalovirus infection (dated 2019 in TCRdb). Notes on the research overall: Because public TCR beta signatures pointed to carriage of CMV infection together with the matching HLA type, the HLA type of each donor mattered for the analysis. Overall study results and their limits: Carriers of CMV infection plus the relevant HLA type were discriminated by the cumulative frequency of public TCR beta family members in the study cohort and in an independent approximately 400-donor cohort. In the ex vivo response, HLA-C-restricted CMV-specific TCR beta clonotypes were dominant, and in two of eight donors the single most frequent clonotype came from this HLA-C-restricted group.

Data came from an Illumina HiSeq 1500. TCRdb trimmed public reads at Q25 via fastp, called clones via MiXCR and kept in-frame beta chains. Rows with one shared CDR3 protein collapse into an entry with the most common genes and DNA. This sample has 80,000 to 130,000 distinct CDR3 sequences in its table, and around 22% of those were observed once. The top ten clonotypes cover roughly two fifths of the sample. Deletion took 0 bases off V and 1 base off J, with a span of 6 bases between the germline ends. Looking up the germline V gene yields CDR1 MNHEY and CDR2 SVGEGT. The CDR3 measures 14 amino acids from cysteine to phenylalanine. Only the CDR3 DNA stays, 42 bases, in frame from base 1.

This receptor chain uses TRBV6-2 or TRBV6-3 and TRBJ1-1, with no D gene named confidently. Material: CD8+ T cells from PBMCs. This sequence originates from a human donor in good health (CMV status not recorded). Some clones in this sample may be carry-over from other donors' samples. The CDR3 protein is CASSYSNQNTEAFF. The nucleotide sequence is given as TGTGCCAGCAGTTACTCGAACCAGAACACTGAAGCTTTCTTT.